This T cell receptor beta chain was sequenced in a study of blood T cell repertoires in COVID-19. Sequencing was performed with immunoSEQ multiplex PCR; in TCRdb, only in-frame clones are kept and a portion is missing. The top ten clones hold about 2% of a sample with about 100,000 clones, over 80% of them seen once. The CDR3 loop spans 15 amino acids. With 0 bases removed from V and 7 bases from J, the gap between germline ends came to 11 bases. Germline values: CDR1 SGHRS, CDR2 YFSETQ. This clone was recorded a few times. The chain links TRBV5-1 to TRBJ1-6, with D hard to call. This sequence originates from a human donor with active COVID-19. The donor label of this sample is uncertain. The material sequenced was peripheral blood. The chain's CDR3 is CASSLDSVPNSPLHF. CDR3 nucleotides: TGCGCCAGCAGCTTGGATTCGGTCCCGAATTCACCCCTCCACTTT.